The next 8 T cell receptor beta chains were all read from a single sample in a study of naive CD8 T cells in extremely preterm neonates. Using immunoSEQ multiplex PCR, the repertoire was profiled, and TCRdb retains in-frame clones only, with some absent. The profile shows several thousand clones, 95% to 98% of them singletons. Sequenced input: naive CD8+ T cells from blood. The receptors originated from a human donor in good health.

The rearrangement joins TRBV27 to TRBJ2-5; D is perhaps TRBD2 (5 bases). TRBJ2-7 explains the end of the DNA better; the J call may be wrong. The CDR3 consists of 15 residues. Germline V gene sequence: CDR1 MNHEY, CDR2 SMNVEV (reference sequence). In DNA form, the CDR3 reads TGTGCCAGCAGCCCATCGACCCGGGGAACCTACGAGCAGTACTTC. Translated: CASSPSTRGTYEQYF.

The chain employs TRBV10-3 and TRBJ2-3, with 14 bases aligning to TRBD2. The CDR3 is 16 residues long. V trimming: 6 bases; J trimming: 3 bases; junction bases outside the gene matches: 5. Germline V gene lookup returns CDR1 ENHRY and CDR2 SYGVKD. The DNA for the CDR3 is TGTGCCATCAGGGGGACTAGCGGGGGACTAACAGATACGCAGTATTTT. It is translated as CAIRGTSGGLTDTQYF.

This clone was recorded once. The chain employs TRBV9 and TRBJ1-1; 9 bases map to TRBD1. Germline CDR1 and CDR2: SGDLS and YYNGEE. The V segment lost 2 bases and the J segment 5 bases; nucleotides outside the gene matches: 4. This CDR3 is 14 amino acids long. CDR3 sequence (DNA): TGTGCCAGCAGCGTCACAGGGGGCTGGACTGAAGCTTTCTTT. It translates to CASSVTGGWTEAFF.

J is TRBJ1-2 and V is TRBV27; TRBD1 might be the D (6 bases). Trimming removed 5 bases from V and 1 base from J, with 17 bases in between. Germline CDR1 reads MNHEY; CDR2 reads SMNVEV (reference sequence). The CDR3 is 16 amino acids. CDR3 in DNA: TGTGCCAGCAGTATGGAACAGGGATCTAATAACTATGGCTACACCTTC. This translates into CASSMEQGSNNYGYTF.

This rearrangement joins TRBV7-2 to TRBJ2-3; 7 nucleotides match TRBD2. V shed 0 bases, J shed 0 bases, and the junction held 0 bases outside the gene matches. CDR3 length: 15 amino acids. Per germline, CDR1 SGHTA and CDR2 FQGNSA. CDR3 DNA: TGTGCCAGCAGCTTAGCGGGGGGGAGCACAGATACGCAGTATTTT. It specifies CASSLAGGSTDTQYF. The whole variable domain, remainder taken from reference TRBV7-2 and TRBJ2-3, is GAGVSQSPSNKVTEKGKDVELRCDPISGHTALYWYRQSLGQGLEFLIYFQGNSAPDKSGLPSDRFSAERTGGSVSTLTIQRTQQEDSAVYLCASSLAGGSTDTQYFGPGTRLTVL.

V is TRBV6-5 and J is TRBJ2-1; 10 bases match TRBD1. Germline assignment: CDR1 MNHEY and CDR2 SVGAGI. This CDR3 has 15 residues. After removal of 6 bases from V and 1 base from J, the junction contained 3 bases not matched to a gene. The DNA of the CDR3 is TGTGCCAGCAGACGGGACAGGGGATCCTACAATGAGCAGTTCTTC. Its translation is CASRRDRGSYNEQFF.

The rearrangement joins TRBV28 to TRBJ2-7; a possible D gene is TRBD1 (6 bases). The germline V and J ends were trimmed by 1 base and 0 bases, with 10 bases remaining between them. The CDR3 length is 15 residues. CDR1 MDHEN and CDR2 SYDVKM come from the germline V gene. The CDR3 is CASSLSTGFSYEQYF. The CDR3 nucleotides are TGTGCCAGCAGTTTATCTACAGGGTTCTCCTACGAGCAGTACTTC.

J is TRBJ2-7 and V is TRBV19; D gene ambiguous. Germline values: CDR1 LNHDA, CDR2 SQIVND (reference sequence). Trimming left V 2 bases short and J 6 bases short, with 11 bases between. This CDR3 comprises 13 residues. The CDR3 reads CASSITGSAEQYF. CDR3 DNA: TGTGCCAGTAGTATAACCGGGTCGGCCGAGCAGTACTTC.